This TCR beta chain emerged from a study of T cell repertoires in cytomegalovirus infection (dated by TCRdb to about 2019). About the full investigation: Peptide stimulations targeted recently identified HLA-C-restricted CMV epitopes, whose presentation resists viral immunomodulation, together with well-studied HLA-B-restricted epitopes. Donor HLA type was relevant to the analysis, as public TCR beta signatures indicated carriage of CMV infection together with the matching HLA type. The full study reports these points: Cumulative frequency of public TCR beta family members discriminated carriers of CMV infection plus the relevant HLA type in this cohort and an independent approximately 340-donor cohort. In the ex vivo response, HLA-C-restricted CMV-specific TCR beta clonotypes were dominant, and in two of eight donors the single most frequent clonotype came from this HLA-C-restricted group.

Instrument on record: Illumina HiSeq 1500. In-frame beta chains were kept once TCRdb had trimmed the public reads at Q25 with fastp and called clones with MiXCR. Each entry is one CDR3 protein sequence, shown with its most common DNA and genes. The sample records over 250,000 distinct CDR3 sequences, 20% to 25% of which are singletons. Roughly 20% of the sample comes from the top ten. As to this clonotype: Its antigen is currently not known. The record has no base qualities; no much larger clone is one base away.

Reading the label with the study, this specimen's treatment or condition is: in vitro stimulation with specific CMV peptide epitopes to enrich CMV-specific T cells. The sequenced sample was cultured PBMCs, obtained from culture after CMV antigen stimulation. This TCR derives from a human donor in good health (CMV status not recorded). Some clones in this sample may be carry-over from other donors' samples.

CDR3 protein: CATSRDELSGGRYNEQFF. The base sequence is TGTGCCACCAGCAGAGACGAGCTCTCCGGCGGGAGGTACAATGAGCAGTTCTTC. The sequence joins TRBV15 to TRBJ2-1; 8 bases in the middle match TRBD2. The CDR3 measures 18 amino acids from cysteine to phenylalanine. The CDR3 DNA has 54 bases and is translated from base 1. Per the germline V gene (reference sequence), LNHNV is the CDR1 and YYDKDF is the CDR2. V ends up 0 bases short and J 4 bases short, with an unmatched junction base count of 11.